These 14 T cell receptor beta chains were sequenced from one sample in a study of T cells in Graves' hyperthyroidism and ophthalmopathy. TCR beta CDR3 sequences were amplified from RNA transcripts. Initially, a first-round RT-PCR of the TCR CDR3 employed the HTBI primer set. TCRdb independently ran MiXCR on the multiplex PCR reads; one entry per CDR3 protein. The data show some 690,000 distinct CDR3 sequences, with approximately 15% seen just once and 15% to 19% held by the top ten. Input material: blood. Receptors originate from a man aged 45 to 65 with Graves' hyperthyroidism.

This clonotype was seen at least ten times. The chain joins TRBV7-2 to TRBJ1-1; 11 bases match TRBD1. This CDR3 is 15 amino acids long. Germline CDR1 SGHTA, CDR2 FQGNSA. V lost 5 bases, J lost 4 bases, and 6 bases stayed unmatched. This CDR3 is CASSPDRGRGTEAFF. The DNA of the CDR3 is TGTGCCAGCAGCCCGGACAGGGGGCGAGGCACTGAAGCTTTCTTT.

This clonotype has more than one count but fewer than ten. The gene calls are TRBV3-1 and TRBJ2-3; TRBD2 agrees at 8 bases. Looked up from germline, CDR1 is LGHDT and CDR2 is YNNKEL (reference sequence). The CDR3 has 17 residues. The V and J ends lost 1 base and 0 bases, in that order; junction bases with no gene match: 6. Here the CDR3 reads CASSQVLAVASTDTQYF. CDR3 sequence (DNA): TGTGCCAGCAGCCAAGTACTAGCGGTAGCTAGCACAGATACGCAGTATTTT.

This clonotype showed up just a few times. The chain employs TRBV27 and TRBJ2-1; weak D call: TRBD2 (6 bases). Trimming cost V 5 bases and J 3 bases, with 14 bases left between them. This CDR3 spans 15 amino acids. Germline V lookup: CDR1 MNHEY, CDR2 SMNVEV (reference sequence). The CDR3 loop reads CASSPREKVYNEQFF. CDR3 DNA: TGTGCCAGCAGTCCACGGGAGAAGGTCTACAATGAGCAGTTCTTC.

This clonotype was counted at least ten times. CDR3 nucleotides: TGTGCCAGCAGTTTCGGCGGGAGCGTAACCGGGGAGCTGTTTTTT. Its translation is CASSFGGSVTGELFF. This chain joins TRBV28 and TRBJ2-2; the match to TRBD2 covers 7 bases. From germline, CDR1 is MDHEN and CDR2 SYDVKM. The trim removed 3 bases at V and 5 bases at J, leaving 6 bases unmatched. This CDR3 contains 15 residues.

The chain couples TRBV25-1 to TRBJ1-5; 7 bases are a match to TRBD1. The CDR3 extends over 14 amino acids. Germline CDR1 is MGHDK and CDR2 is SYGVNS. V lost 5 bases and J lost 3; bases outside the gene matches: 4. CDR3: CASSRQGLNQPQHF. The CDR3 region has the DNA TGTGCCAGCAGTAGACAGGGCCTCAATCAGCCCCAGCATTTT. The full variable domain, in which reference TRBV25-1 and TRBJ1-5 provide the parts outside the CDR3, is EADIYQTPRYLVIGTGKKITLECSQTMGHDKMYWYQQDPGMELHLIHYSYGVNSTEKGDLSSESTVSRIRTEHFPLTLESARPSHTSQYLCASSRQGLNQPQHFGDGTRLSIL.

The V gene is TRBV20-1, the J gene TRBJ1-2; D remains unclear. This CDR3 comprises 13 residues. Trimming left V 5 bases short and J 3 bases short, with 13 bases between. Germline assignment: CDR1 DFQATT and CDR2 SNEGSKA (reference sequence). CDR3 coding DNA: TGCAGTGCTGGTGGGCAGTATGACTATGGCTACACCTTC. Translated: CSAGGQYDYGYTF.

This clonotype was found many times. This chain links TRBV13 with TRBJ2-7; D is perhaps TRBD2 (6 bases). This CDR3 has 15 amino acids. Germline-derived CDR1 and CDR2 are PRHDT and FYEKMQ (reference sequence). With 5 bases removed from V and 0 bases from J, the gap between germline ends came to 14 bases. The CDR3 reads CASSPARGSSYEQYF. Written as DNA, the CDR3 is TGTGCCAGCAGCCCGGCCCGGGGGAGCTCCTACGAGCAGTACTTC.

This clonotype was detected many times. The genes are TRBV27 and TRBJ2-3; 8 nucleotides align to TRBD2. The CDR3 consists of 16 residues. Germline CDR1 MNHEY, CDR2 SMNVEV (reference sequence). V shed 3 bases and J 0 bases; nucleotides not matched to a gene: 5. The CDR3 region is CASSFGLALSTDTQYF. The CDR3 nucleotides read TGTGCCAGCAGTTTTGGACTAGCTCTTAGCACAGATACGCAGTATTTT.

For this clonotype: A much larger clone lies a single base off, so this may be a read error. The chain carries TRBV27 and TRBJ2-5; possible D gene TRBD2, 6 bases. The CDR3 consists of 13 residues. From germline, CDR1 is MNHEY and CDR2 SMNVEV (reference sequence). The DNA for the CDR3 is TGTGCCACCCGGATATACCCGGGGGAGATCCAGTACTTC. Residues: CATRIYPGEIQYF.

The rearrangement joins TRBV5-4 to TRBJ2-7, with TRBD1 matching 11 bases. There are 14 residues in the CDR3. Germline trimming cut 4 bases from V and 7 bases from J; bases unmatched to any gene: 7. Per germline, CDR1 SGHNT and CDR2 YYREEE (reference sequence). CDR3 amino acids: CASSLGQGAKEQYF. CDR3 DNA sequence: TGTGCCAGCAGCCTAGGACAGGGGGCGAAGGAGCAGTACTTC. Looking up the rest from reference TRBV5-4 and TRBJ2-7 gives the full variable domain: ETGVTQSPTHLIKTRGQQVTLRCSSQSGHNTVSWYQQALGQGPQFIFQYYREEENGRGNFPPRFSGLQFPNYSSELNVNALELDDSALYLCASSLGQGAKEQYFGPGTRLTVT.

V and J are TRBV20-1 and TRBJ2-5; TRBD1 matches 7 bases. CDR1 and CDR2 (germline): DFQATT, SNEGSKA (reference sequence). V lost 2 bases to trimming and J lost 2 bases; unmatched junction nucleotides: 8. The CDR3 is 15 amino acids. The CDR3 DNA follows: TGCAGTGCTAGATCCCCGGGACAGAGTCAAGAGACCCAGTACTTC. Translated: CSARSPGQSQETQYF.

This clonotype was found many times. The chain combines TRBV2 with TRBJ1-1; no firm D call. V was pared by 4 bases and J by 1 base, with 4 bases between. The CDR3 has 12 residues. Germline lookup yields CDR1 SNHLY and CDR2 FYNNEI. In DNA, the CDR3 is TGTGCCAGCAGTGTAGGGAACACTGAAGCTTTCTTT. Translating gives CASSVGNTEAFF.

The chain joins TRBV28 to TRBJ2-1, with D perhaps TRBD2 (5 bases). This CDR3 is built from 13 residues. Germline CDR1 reads MDHEN; CDR2 reads SYDVKM. Trimming pared 4 bases from V and 7 bases from J, leaving 11 bases between. The CDR3 sequence is CASSWETFNEQFF. In DNA, the CDR3 is TGTGCCAGCAGTTGGGAGACTTTTAATGAGCAGTTCTTC.

This clonotype was seen a handful of times. V is TRBV12-3 or TRBV12-4 and J is TRBJ1-1; D perhaps matches TRBD1 (5 bases). The CDR3 length is 14 residues. V dropped 6 bases and J dropped 5 bases, with 16 bases sitting between them. This CDR3 reads CASSQAGGWTEAFF. The CDR3 nucleotides read TGTGCCAGCAGCCAAGCGGGGGGGTGGACTGAAGCTTTCTTT.